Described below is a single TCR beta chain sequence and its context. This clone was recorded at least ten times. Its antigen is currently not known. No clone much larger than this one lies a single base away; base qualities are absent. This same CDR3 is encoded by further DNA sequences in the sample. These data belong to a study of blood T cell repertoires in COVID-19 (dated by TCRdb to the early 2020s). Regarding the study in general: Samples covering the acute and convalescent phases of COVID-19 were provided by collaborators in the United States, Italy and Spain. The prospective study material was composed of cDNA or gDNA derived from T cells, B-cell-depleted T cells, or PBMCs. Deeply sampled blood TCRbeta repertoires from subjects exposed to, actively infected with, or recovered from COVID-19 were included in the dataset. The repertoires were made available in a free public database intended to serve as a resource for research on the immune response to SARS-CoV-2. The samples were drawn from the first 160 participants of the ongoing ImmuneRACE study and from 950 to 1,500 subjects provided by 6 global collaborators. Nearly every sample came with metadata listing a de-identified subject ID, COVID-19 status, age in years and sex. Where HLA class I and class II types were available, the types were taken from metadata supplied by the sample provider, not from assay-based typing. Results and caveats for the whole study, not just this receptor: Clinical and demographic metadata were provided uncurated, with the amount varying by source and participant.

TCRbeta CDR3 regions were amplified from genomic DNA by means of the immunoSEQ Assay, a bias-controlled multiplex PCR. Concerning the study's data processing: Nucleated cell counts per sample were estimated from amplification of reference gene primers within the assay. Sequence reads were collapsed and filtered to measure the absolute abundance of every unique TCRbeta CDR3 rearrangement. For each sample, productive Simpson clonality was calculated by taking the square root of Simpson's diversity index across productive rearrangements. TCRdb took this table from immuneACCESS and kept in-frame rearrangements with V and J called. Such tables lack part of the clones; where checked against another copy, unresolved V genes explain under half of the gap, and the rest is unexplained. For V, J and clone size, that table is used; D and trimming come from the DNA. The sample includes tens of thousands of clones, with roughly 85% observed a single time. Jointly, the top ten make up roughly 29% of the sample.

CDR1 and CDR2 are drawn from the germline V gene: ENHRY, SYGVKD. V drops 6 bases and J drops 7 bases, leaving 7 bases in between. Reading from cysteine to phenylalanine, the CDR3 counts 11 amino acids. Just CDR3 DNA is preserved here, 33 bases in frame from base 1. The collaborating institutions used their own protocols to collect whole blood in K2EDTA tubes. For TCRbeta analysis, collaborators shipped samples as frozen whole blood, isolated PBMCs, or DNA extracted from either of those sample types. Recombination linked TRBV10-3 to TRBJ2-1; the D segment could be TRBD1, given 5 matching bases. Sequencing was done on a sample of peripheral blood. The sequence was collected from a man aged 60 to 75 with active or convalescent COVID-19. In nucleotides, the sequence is TGTGCCATCAGCCAGGGTAATGAGCAGTTCTTC. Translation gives CAISQGNEQFF.